A selection of T cell receptor beta chains follows, all from one sample in a study of T cell responses to AZD1222 COVID-19 vaccine. The protocol was immunoSEQ multiplex PCR, while the TCRdb copy is restricted to in-frame clones and leaves out a portion. Here the sample spans around 120,000 clones, 75% to 95% being singletons. The sequences come from peripheral blood, collected on day 0 of AZD1222 vaccination. The source is an adult in good health. Each CDR3 is given with its conserved first and last residue. D genes are given only for firm matches. Not every row has a clone size; where given, it reads once, few, many or a size class.

V	J	size	D	CDR3	DNA
TRBV13	TRBJ2-6	-	-	CASSSNLGVHSGANVLTF	TGTGCCAGCAGCTCCAATCTGGGGGTTCACTCTGGGGCCAACGTCCTGACTTTC
TRBV3-1/TRBV3-2	TRBJ2-1	-	-	CASSHSSSYNEQFF	TGTGCCAGCAGCCACAGCAGCTCCTACAATGAGCAGTTCTTC
TRBV18	TRBJ1-2	-	TRBD1	CASSDQQGEKNYGYTF	TGTGCCAGCTCCGATCAACAGGGGGAAAAAAACTATGGCTACACCTTC
TRBV9	TRBJ1-4	-	-	CASSVQSSNEKLFF	TGTGCCAGCAGCGTACAGTCGAGTAATGAAAAACTGTTTTTT
TRBV5-1	TRBJ2-5	-	-	CASSLPGEETQYF	TGCGCCAGCAGCTTGCCAGGGGAAGAGACCCAGTACTTC
TRBV29-1	TRBJ2-7	-	-	CSVGHSWEQYF	TGCAGCGTAGGACACTCTTGGGAGCAGTACTTC
TRBV24-1	TRBJ1-5	-	-	CATSGGGNSNQPQHF	TGTGCCACCAGTGGGGGGGGAAATAGCAATCAGCCCCAGCATTTT
TRBV18	TRBJ2-6	-	-	CASSSIISGANVLTF	TGTGCCAGCTCATCTATTATCTCTGGGGCCAACGTCCTGACTTTC
TRBV6-2/TRBV6-3	TRBJ2-7	-	TRBD2	CASSSPAGATYEQYF	TGTGCCAGCAGCTCTCCAGCGGGAGCGACCTACGAGCAGTACTTC
TRBV11-3	TRBJ2-7	-	-	CASSLGGDSYEQYF	TGTGCCAGCAGCTTAGGGGGGGACAGCTACGAGCAGTACTTC
TRBV5-6	TRBJ2-3	-	TRBD1	CASGYRGPRTDTQYF	TGTGCCAGCGGTTACAGGGGGCCTCGCACAGATACGCAGTATTTT
TRBV9	TRBJ1-1	-	-	CASSVGVAGTEAFF	TGTGCCAGCAGCGTAGGAGTGGCGGGCACTGAAGCTTTCTTT
TRBV5-1	TRBJ1-5	-	-	CASSLLGRGSNQPQHF	TGCGCCAGCAGCCTCCTGGGGCGAGGTAGCAATCAGCCCCAGCATTTT
TRBV7-7	TRBJ2-5	-	-	CASSLGRREETQYF	TGTGCCAGCAGCTTAGGACGCAGGGAAGAGACCCAGTACTTC
TRBV2	TRBJ2-5	once	TRBD2	CASSGLAGAETQYF	TGTGCCAGCAGTGGGCTAGCGGGAGCAGAGACCCAGTACTTC
TRBV5-1	TRBJ2-1	once	-	CASSVRADSSYNEQFF	TGCGCCAGCAGTGTCCGCGCTGATAGCTCCTACAATGAGCAGTTCTTC
TRBV19	TRBJ2-2	once	-	CASSIRTGRWTGELFF	TGTGCCAGTAGTATAAGGACCGGCAGGTGGACCGGGGAGCTGTTTTTT